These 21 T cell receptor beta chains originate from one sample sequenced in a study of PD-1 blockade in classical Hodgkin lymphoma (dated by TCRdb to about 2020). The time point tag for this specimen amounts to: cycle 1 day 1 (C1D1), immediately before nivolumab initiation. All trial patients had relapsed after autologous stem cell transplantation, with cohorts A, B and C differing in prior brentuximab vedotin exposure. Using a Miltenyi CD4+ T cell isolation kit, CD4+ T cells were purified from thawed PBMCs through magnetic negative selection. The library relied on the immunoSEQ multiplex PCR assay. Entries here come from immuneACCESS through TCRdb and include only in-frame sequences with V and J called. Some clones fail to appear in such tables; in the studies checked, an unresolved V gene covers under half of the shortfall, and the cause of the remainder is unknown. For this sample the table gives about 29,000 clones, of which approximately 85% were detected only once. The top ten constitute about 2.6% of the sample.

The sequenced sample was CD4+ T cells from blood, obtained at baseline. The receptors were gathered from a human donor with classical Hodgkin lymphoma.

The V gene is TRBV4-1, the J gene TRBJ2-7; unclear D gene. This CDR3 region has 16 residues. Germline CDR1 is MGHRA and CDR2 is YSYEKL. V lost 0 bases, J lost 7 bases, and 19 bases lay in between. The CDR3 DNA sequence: TGCGCCAGCAGCCAAGATAATTTGGTCCGGGCCAATGAGCAGTACTTC. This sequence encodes CASSQDNLVRANEQYF.

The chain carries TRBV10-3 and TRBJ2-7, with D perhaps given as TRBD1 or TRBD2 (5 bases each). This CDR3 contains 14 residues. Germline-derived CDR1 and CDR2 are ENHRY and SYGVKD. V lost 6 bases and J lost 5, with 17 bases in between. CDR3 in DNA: TGTGCCATCAGGGGAGAACAGGTAGGGGACGAGCAGTACTTC. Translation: CAIRGEQVGDEQYF.

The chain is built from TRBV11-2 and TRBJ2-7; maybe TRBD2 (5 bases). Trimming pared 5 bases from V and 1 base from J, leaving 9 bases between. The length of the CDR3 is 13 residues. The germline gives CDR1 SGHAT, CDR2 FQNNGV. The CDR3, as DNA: TGTGCCAGCAGCCTTTCGGGATCCTACGAGCAGTACTTC. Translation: CASSLSGSYEQYF.

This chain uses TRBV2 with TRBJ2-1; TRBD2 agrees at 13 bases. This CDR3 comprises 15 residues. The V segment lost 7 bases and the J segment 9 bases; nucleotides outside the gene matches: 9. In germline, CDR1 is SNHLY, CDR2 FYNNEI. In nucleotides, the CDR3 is TGTGCCAGCAACAAACTAGCGGGAGGGCCAATTGAGCAGTTCTTC. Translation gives CASNKLAGGPIEQFF.

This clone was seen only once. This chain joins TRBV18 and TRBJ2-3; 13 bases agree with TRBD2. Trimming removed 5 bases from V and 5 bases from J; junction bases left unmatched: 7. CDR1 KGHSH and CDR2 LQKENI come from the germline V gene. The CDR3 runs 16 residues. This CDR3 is CASSMGLAGTGDTQYF. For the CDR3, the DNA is TGTGCCAGCTCAATGGGACTAGCGGGGACGGGAGATACGCAGTATTTT.

DNA for the CDR3: TGTGCCAGCAGCTTATATCGGGAGGCGGGCCAGTACTTC. This encodes CASSLYREAGQYF. The V gene is TRBV7-2, the J gene TRBJ2-7; 7 bases match TRBD2. The germline gives CDR1 SGHTA, CDR2 FQGNSA. The V gene end was trimmed by 2 bases and the J gene end by 10 bases; junction bases not matched to a gene: 8. The CDR3 is 13 amino acids.

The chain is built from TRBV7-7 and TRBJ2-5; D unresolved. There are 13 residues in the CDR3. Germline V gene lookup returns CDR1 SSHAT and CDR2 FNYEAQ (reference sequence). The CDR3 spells CASRPGAEETQYF. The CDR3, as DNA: TGTGCGTCCCGTCCGGGTGCAGAAGAGACCCAGTACTTC.

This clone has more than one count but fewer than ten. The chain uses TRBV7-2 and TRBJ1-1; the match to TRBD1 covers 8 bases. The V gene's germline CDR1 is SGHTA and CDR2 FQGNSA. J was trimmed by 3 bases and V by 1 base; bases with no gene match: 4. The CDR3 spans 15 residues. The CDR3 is CASSLVQGADTEAFF. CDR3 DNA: TGTGCCAGCAGCTTAGTTCAGGGGGCGGACACTGAAGCTTTCTTT.

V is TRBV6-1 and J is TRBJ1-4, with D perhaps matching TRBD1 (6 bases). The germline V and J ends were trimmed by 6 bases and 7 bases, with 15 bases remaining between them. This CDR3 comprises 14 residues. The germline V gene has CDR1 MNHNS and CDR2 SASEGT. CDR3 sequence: CASRAGVIGEKLFF. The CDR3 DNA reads TGTGCCAGCAGGGCAGGGGTTATTGGTGAAAAACTGTTTTTT.

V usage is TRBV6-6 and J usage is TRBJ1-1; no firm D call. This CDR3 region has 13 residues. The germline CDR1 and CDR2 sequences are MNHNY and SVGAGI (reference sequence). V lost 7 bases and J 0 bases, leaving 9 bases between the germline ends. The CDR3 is CASTWAMNTEAFF. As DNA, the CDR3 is TGTGCCAGCACGTGGGCCATGAACACTGAAGCTTTCTTT.

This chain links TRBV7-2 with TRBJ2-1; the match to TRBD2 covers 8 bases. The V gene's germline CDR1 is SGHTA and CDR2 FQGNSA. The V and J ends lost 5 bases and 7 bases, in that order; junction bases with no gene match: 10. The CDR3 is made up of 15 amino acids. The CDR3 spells CASSPGGGKVNEQFF. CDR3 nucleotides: TGTGCCAGCAGCCCGGGGGGGGGCAAGGTAAATGAGCAGTTCTTC.

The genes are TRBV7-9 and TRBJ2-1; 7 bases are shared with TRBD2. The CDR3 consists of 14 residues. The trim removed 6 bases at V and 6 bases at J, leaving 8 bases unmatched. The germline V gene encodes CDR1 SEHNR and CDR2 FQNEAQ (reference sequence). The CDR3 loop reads CASSPRGGSNEQFF. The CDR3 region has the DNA TGTGCCAGCAGTCCCCGGGGCGGGAGCAATGAGCAGTTCTTC.

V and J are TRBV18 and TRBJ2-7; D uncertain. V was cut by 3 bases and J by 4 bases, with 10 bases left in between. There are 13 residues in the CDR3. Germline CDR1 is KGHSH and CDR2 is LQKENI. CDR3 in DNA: TGTGCCAGCTCACCTTCTGGACCATACGAGCAGTACTTC. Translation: CASSPSGPYEQYF.

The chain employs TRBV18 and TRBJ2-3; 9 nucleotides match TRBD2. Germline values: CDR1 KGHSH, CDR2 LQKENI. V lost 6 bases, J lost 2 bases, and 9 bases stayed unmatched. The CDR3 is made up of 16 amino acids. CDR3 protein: CASSQIAGALTDTQYF. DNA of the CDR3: TGTGCCAGCTCTCAAATAGCGGGAGCGCTCACAGATACGCAGTATTTT.

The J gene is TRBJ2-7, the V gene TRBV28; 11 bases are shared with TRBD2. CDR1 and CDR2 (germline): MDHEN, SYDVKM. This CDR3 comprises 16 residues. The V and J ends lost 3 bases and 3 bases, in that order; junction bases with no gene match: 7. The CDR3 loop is CASSFTTSGSDYEQYF. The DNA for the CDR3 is TGTGCCAGCAGTTTCACTACTAGCGGGAGCGACTACGAGCAGTACTTC. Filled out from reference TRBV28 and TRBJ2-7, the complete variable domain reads DVKVTQSSRYLVKRTGEKVFLECVQDMDHENMFWYRQDPGLGLRLIYFSYDVKMKEKGDIPEGYSVSREKKERFSLILESASTNQTSMYLCASSFTTSGSDYEQYFGPGTRLTVT.

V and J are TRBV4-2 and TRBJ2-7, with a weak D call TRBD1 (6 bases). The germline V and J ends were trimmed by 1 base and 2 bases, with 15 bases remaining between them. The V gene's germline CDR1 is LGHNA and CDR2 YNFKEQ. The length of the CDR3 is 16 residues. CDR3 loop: CASSQGDRFGTYEQYF. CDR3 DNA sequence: TGTGCCAGCAGCCAAGGCGACAGGTTCGGGACCTACGAGCAGTACTTC.

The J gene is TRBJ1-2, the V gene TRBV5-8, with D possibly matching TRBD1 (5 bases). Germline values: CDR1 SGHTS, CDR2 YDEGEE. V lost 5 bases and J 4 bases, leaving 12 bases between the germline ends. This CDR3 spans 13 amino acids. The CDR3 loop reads CASRPGRTYGYTF. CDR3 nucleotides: TGTGCCAGCAGGCCGGGACGGACCTATGGCTACACCTTC.

CDR3 nucleotides: TGCGCCAGCAGCTTAGTAACGAACGAGCAGTACTTC. Amino acid sequence: CASSLVTNEQYF. V is TRBV5-1 and J is TRBJ2-7; D remains unclear. Germline assignment: CDR1 SGHRS and CDR2 YFSETQ. There are 12 residues in the CDR3. V gave up 2 bases and J gave up 5 bases, with 8 bases separating them. Complete variable domain (other parts from reference TRBV5-1 and TRBJ2-7): KAGVTQTPRYLIKTRGQQVTLSCSPISGHRSVSWYQQTPGQGLQFLFEYFSETQRNKGNFPGRFSGRQFSNSRSEMNVSTLELGDSALYLCASSLVTNEQYFGPGTRLTVT.

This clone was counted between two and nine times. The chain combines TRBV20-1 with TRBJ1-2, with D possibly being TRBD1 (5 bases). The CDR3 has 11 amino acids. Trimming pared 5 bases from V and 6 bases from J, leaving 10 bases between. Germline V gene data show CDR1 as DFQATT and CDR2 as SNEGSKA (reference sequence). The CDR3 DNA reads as TGCAGTGCTCCGACAGTTGATGGCTACACCTTC. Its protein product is CSAPTVDGYTF.

CDR3 region: CASSLSGGPQHF. In nucleotides, the CDR3 is TGTGCCAGCAGCCTATCCGGGGGGCCCCAGCATTTT. The V call is TRBV7-2, the J call TRBJ1-5; D may be TRBD1 (5 bases). Between the trimmed V and J ends, which lost 5 bases and 9 bases, there was a span of 11 bases. CDR1 and CDR2 (germline): SGHTA, FQGNSA. The CDR3 is 12 residues long. The full variable domain, in which reference TRBV7-2 and TRBJ1-5 provide the parts outside the CDR3, is GAGVSQSPSNKVTEKGKDVELRCDPISGHTALYWYRQSLGQGLEFLIYFQGNSAPDKSGLPSDRFSAERTGGSVSTLTIQRTQQEDSAVYLCASSLSGGPQHFGDGTRLSIL.

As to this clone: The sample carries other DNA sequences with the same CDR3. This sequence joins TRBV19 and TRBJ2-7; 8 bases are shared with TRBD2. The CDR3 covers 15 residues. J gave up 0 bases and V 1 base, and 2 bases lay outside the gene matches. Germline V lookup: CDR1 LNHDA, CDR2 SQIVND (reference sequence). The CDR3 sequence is CASSIAGGPSYEQYF. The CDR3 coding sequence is TGTGCCAGTAGTATAGCGGGAGGGCCCTCCTACGAGCAGTACTTC.